These 23 T cell receptor beta chains originate from one sample sequenced in a study of blood T cell repertoires in COVID-19. This table comes from immunoSEQ multiplex PCR, and its TCRdb copy is limited to in-frame clones, with some not included. This repertoire shows 70,000 to 95,000 clones, about 80% found once; its top ten account for roughly 15%. The sequencing input was peripheral blood. The receptor source for this set is a human donor in a cohort sampled during active COVID-19.

In regard to this clone: The junction differs from germline at one of its ends, possibly a read error. The rearrangement uses TRBV27 and TRBJ2-2; 9 bases match TRBD1. Germline V gene sequence: CDR1 MNHEY, CDR2 SMNVEV (reference sequence). The CDR3 extends over 14 amino acids. CDR3 sequence: CASRPTGGPTGWDF. For the CDR3, the DNA is TGTGCCAGCAGGCCGACAGGGGGACCAACCGGCTGGGATTTT.

The V call is TRBV19, the J call TRBJ1-5; 9 nucleotides agree with TRBD1. Germline CDR1 reads LNHDA; CDR2 reads SQIVND (reference sequence). V was clipped by 6 bases and J by 4 bases; unmatched bases: 4. The CDR3 consists of 14 residues. The CDR3 DNA reads TGTGCCAGTAGCACACAGGGGGCGAATCAGCCCCAGCATTTT. Protein: CASSTQGANQPQHF.

The chain carries TRBV4-2 and TRBJ2-5; 8 positions match TRBD2. With 0 bases clipped from V and 3 bases from J, the junction kept 12 bases outside the gene matches. The CDR3 is made up of 18 amino acids. The germline gives CDR1 LGHNA, CDR2 YNFKEQ. The CDR3 DNA reads as TGTGCCAGCAGCCAAGATACCCGAGCGGGGGCCGGAAAAGAGACCCAGTACTTC. Protein: CASSQDTRAGAGKETQYF.

This rearrangement joins TRBV19 to TRBJ1-1, with 7 bases lining up with TRBD1. The V gene's germline CDR1 is LNHDA and CDR2 SQIVND (reference sequence). V was pared by 4 bases and J by 7 bases, with 9 bases of the junction left unmatched. This CDR3 comprises 14 residues. CDR3 region: CASSKTGKHLEAFF. CDR3 bases: TGTGCCAGTAGTAAGACAGGGAAACATCTTGAAGCTTTCTTT.

The rearrangement uses TRBV19 and TRBJ1-2; D is unresolved. The CDR3 sequence is 13 residues long. Germline lookup yields CDR1 LNHDA and CDR2 SQIVND (reference sequence). The ends were cut back, 7 bases at V and 4 bases at J, with 13 bases in the middle. The CDR3 spells CASIAGSSYGYTF. As DNA, the CDR3 is TGTGCCAGTATTGCGGGCAGCTCCTATGGCTACACCTTC.

This chain links TRBV5-1 with TRBJ2-1; D is possibly TRBD1 (5 bases). The length of the CDR3 is 15 residues. The V end was cut by 3 bases, the J end by 1 base, with 11 bases between. Germline CDR1 and CDR2: SGHRS and YFSETQ. The DNA for the CDR3 is TGCGCCAGCAGCTCACAGGAGCCTTCCTACAATGAGCAGTTCTTC. The encoded protein is CASSSQEPSYNEQFF. Full variable domain (missing parts from reference TRBV5-1 and TRBJ2-1): KAGVTQTPRYLIKTRGQQVTLSCSPISGHRSVSWYQQTPGQGLQFLFEYFSETQRNKGNFPGRFSGRQFSNSRSEMNVSTLELGDSALYLCASSSQEPSYNEQFFGPGTRLTVL.

This clone is deemed medium-sized. This chain uses TRBV7-8 with TRBJ2-7, with D maybe TRBD2 (5 bases). V lost 1 base and J 2 bases, leaving 9 bases between the germline ends. This CDR3 comprises 14 residues. Looked up from germline, CDR1 is SGHVS and CDR2 is FQNEAQ. CDR3 amino acids: CASSLVLAPYEQYF. The CDR3 DNA reads TGTGCCAGCAGCTTAGTTCTAGCTCCCTACGAGCAGTACTTC.

CDR3 sequence reads: CASSQARGARGDTQYF. DNA of the CDR3: TGCGCCAGCAGCCAGGCTCGGGGGGCCCGGGGAGATACGCAGTATTTT. The V and J genes are TRBV4-1 and TRBJ2-3; weak D call: TRBD2 (7 bases). V lost 3 bases and J lost 5, with 18 bases in between. Looked up from germline, CDR1 is MGHRA and CDR2 is YSYEKL. This CDR3 is 16 amino acids long.

The gene calls are TRBV2 and TRBJ2-7, with TRBD2 matching 9 bases. Trimming cost V 6 bases and J 7 bases; bases outside gene matches: 10. This CDR3 region has 14 residues. Germline CDR1 is SNHLY and CDR2 is FYNNEI. DNA for the CDR3: TGTGCCAGCAGGGACCGGACTAGCGATCGTGAGCAGTACTTC. Protein product: CASRDRTSDREQYF.

The V gene is TRBV21-1, the J gene TRBJ1-5; TRBD1, as called in the table, went unchecked against the DNA. TRBV21-1 is described as a pseudogene. The CDR3 is 20 amino acids. CDR3 sequence reads: CASSKSSGGPLPGNHQPQHF. For the CDR3, the DNA is TGTGCCAGCAGCAAAAGTTCAGGGGGTCCCCTGCCTGGCAATCATCAGCCCCAGCATTTT.

This rearrangement joins TRBV7-3 to TRBJ2-2, with a tentative D call TRBD2 (6 bases). V lost 3 bases to trimming and J lost 4 bases, with 12 bases between them. The CDR3 sequence is 15 residues long. Germline V gene sequence: CDR1 SGHTA, CDR2 FQGTGA. The DNA for the CDR3 is TGTGCCAGCAGCTTCGGGGGTTCTAGCACCGGGGAGCTGTTTTTT. Its translation: CASSFGGSSTGELFF.

This clone was detected many times. This CDR3 reads CASTPTGSNYGYTF. The CDR3 region has the DNA TGTGCCAGCACCCCGACAGGGTCAAACTATGGCTACACCTTC. The chain links TRBV2 to TRBJ1-2; TRBD1 aligns across 7 bases. The CDR3 is 14 residues long. Germline V gene data show CDR1 as SNHLY and CDR2 as FYNNEI. Trimming took 7 bases from V and 2 from J; bases not matched to a gene: 7.

The J gene is TRBJ2-5, the V gene TRBV19; 11 bases match TRBD1. Germline-derived CDR1 and CDR2 are LNHDA and SQIVND (reference sequence). After removal of 5 bases from V and 5 bases from J, the junction contained 10 bases not matched to a gene. This CDR3 has 16 residues. As DNA, the CDR3 is TGTGCCAGTAGTGCCCGGACAGGGGGCATGGGTGAGACCCAGTACTTC. Its translation is CASSARTGGMGETQYF.

The chain recombines TRBV10-2 with TRBJ1-6; perhaps TRBD1 as D (5 bases). V lost 11 bases, J lost 7 bases, and 15 bases lay in between. This CDR3 contains 13 residues. CDR1 and CDR2 (germline): WSHSY, SAAADI. The CDR3 DNA sequence: TGCGCCTCCAGGGTTTCGGTGAATTCACCCCTCCACTTT. It codes for CASRVSVNSPLHF.

The gene calls are TRBV2 and TRBJ2-3; D call uncertain. V shed 6 bases and J shed 0 bases, with 10 bases lying between them. This CDR3 comprises 14 residues. Germline V gene lookup returns CDR1 SNHLY and CDR2 FYNNEI. The CDR3 DNA sequence: TGTGCCAGCAGGTCCCTAGGTAGCACAGATACGCAGTATTTT. Translation gives CASRSLGSTDTQYF.

V is TRBV28 and J is TRBJ1-5, with D maybe TRBD1 (6 bases). The V gene lost 6 bases and the J gene lost 0 bases, with 12 bases spanning the gap. The CDR3 is 15 residues long. Germline CDR1 reads MDHEN; CDR2 reads SYDVKM. CDR3 coding DNA: TGTGCCAGCAGGGGGACACCTTATAGCAATCAGCCCCAGCATTTT. This encodes CASRGTPYSNQPQHF.

This sequence joins TRBV7-6 and TRBJ2-5; 7 nucleotides agree with TRBD1. This CDR3 spans 15 amino acids. The trim removed 2 bases at V and 1 base at J, leaving 4 bases unmatched. CDR1 SGHVS and CDR2 FNYEAQ come from the germline V gene. The CDR3 nucleotides read TGTGCCAGCAGCTTACTCTCAGGGGGCCAAGAGACCCAGTACTTC. Residues: CASSLLSGGQETQYF.

In this sample, this clone turned up a few times. The chain links TRBV20-1 to TRBJ2-7; tentatively, D is TRBD2 (5 bases). With 3 bases removed from V and 3 bases from J, the gap between germline ends came to 15 bases. The CDR3 has 14 residues. From germline, CDR1 is DFQATT and CDR2 SNEGSKA (reference sequence). The CDR3 sequence: CSASRRSLFYEQYF. The CDR3, as DNA: TGCAGTGCTAGTCGGAGGTCCTTATTCTACGAGCAGTACTTC.

CDR3 coding DNA: TGTGCCAGCAGCTCGTACAGGGATTTCACTGAAGCTTTCTTT. Translating it yields CASSSYRDFTEAFF. The chain carries TRBV5-8 and TRBJ1-1; D is perhaps TRBD1 (6 bases). Trimming left V 3 bases short and J 4 bases short, with 13 bases between. The CDR3 covers 14 residues. Germline V gives CDR1 SGHTS, CDR2 YDEGEE.

The chain combines TRBV15 with TRBJ2-2, with 7 bases lining up with TRBD1. The CDR3 extends over 14 amino acids. Germline CDR1 and CDR2: LNHNV and YYDKDF (reference sequence). V dropped 6 bases and J dropped 0; count of bases not matched to a gene: 1. CDR3 bases: TGTGCCACCAGGACAGGGACGAACACCGGGGAGCTGTTTTTT. It encodes CATRTGTNTGELFF.

CDR3 loop: CASSGAAYGYTF. The CDR3 DNA follows: TGTGCCAGCTCTGGGGCTGCCTATGGCTACACCTTC. V is TRBV2 and J is TRBJ1-2; D may be TRBD1 (5 bases). The ends were cut back, 8 bases at V and 4 bases at J, with 11 bases in the middle. The CDR3 consists of 12 residues. Germline lookup yields CDR1 SNHLY and CDR2 FYNNEI.

The chain has TRBV19 and TRBJ1-2, with a tentative D call TRBD1 (6 bases). The V end was cut by 3 bases, the J end by 3 bases, with 14 bases between. The CDR3 totals 15 residues. Germline CDR1 is LNHDA and CDR2 is SQIVND (reference sequence). The CDR3 region has the DNA TGTGCCAGTAGTATTTTTGGGGGCTCGGACTATGGCTACACCTTC. Translating it yields CASSIFGGSDYGYTF.

The V call is TRBV7-3, the J call TRBJ2-5; D is undetermined. The CDR3 extends over 13 amino acids. Germline values: CDR1 SGHTA, CDR2 FQGTGA. With 0 bases removed from V and 5 bases from J, the gap between germline ends came to 7 bases. The CDR3 DNA follows: TGTGCCAGCAGCTTAACTGTCCAGGAGACCCAGTACTTC. As protein: CASSLTVQETQYF. The variable domain in full, with the rest retrieved from reference TRBV7-3 and TRBJ2-5, is GAGVSQTPSNKVTEKGKYVELRCDPISGHTALYWYRQSLGQGPEFLIYFQGTGAADDSGLPNDRFFAVRPEGSVSTLKIQRTERGDSAVYLCASSLTVQETQYFGPGTRLLVL.